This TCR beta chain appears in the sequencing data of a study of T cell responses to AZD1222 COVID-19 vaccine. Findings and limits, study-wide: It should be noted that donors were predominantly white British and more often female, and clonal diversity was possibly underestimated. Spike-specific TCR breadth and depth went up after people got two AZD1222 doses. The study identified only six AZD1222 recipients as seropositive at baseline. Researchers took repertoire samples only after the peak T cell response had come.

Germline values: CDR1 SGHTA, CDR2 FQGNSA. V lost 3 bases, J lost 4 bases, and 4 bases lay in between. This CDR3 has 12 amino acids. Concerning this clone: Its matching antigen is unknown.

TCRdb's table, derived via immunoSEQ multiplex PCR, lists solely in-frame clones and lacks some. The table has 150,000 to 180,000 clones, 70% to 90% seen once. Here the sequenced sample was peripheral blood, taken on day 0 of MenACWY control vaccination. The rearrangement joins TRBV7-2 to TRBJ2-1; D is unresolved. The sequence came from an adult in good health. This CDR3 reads CASSFNYNEQFF. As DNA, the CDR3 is TGTGCCAGCAGCTTTAATTACAATGAGCAGTTCTTC.